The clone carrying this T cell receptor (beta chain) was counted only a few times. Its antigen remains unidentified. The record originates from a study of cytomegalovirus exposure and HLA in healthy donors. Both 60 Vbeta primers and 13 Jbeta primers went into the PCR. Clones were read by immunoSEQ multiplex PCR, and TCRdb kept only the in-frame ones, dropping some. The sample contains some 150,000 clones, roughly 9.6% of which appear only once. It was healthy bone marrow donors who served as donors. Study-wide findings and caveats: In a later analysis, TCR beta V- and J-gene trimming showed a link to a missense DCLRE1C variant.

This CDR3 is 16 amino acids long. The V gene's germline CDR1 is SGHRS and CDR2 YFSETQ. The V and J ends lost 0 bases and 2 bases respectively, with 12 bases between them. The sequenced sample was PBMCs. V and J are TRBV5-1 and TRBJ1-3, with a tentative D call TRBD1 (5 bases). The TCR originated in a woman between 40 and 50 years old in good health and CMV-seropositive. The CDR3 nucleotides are TGCGCCAGCAGCTTGGATGTAGCAGGGACTGGAAACACCATATATTTT. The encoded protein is CASSLDVAGTGNTIYF.